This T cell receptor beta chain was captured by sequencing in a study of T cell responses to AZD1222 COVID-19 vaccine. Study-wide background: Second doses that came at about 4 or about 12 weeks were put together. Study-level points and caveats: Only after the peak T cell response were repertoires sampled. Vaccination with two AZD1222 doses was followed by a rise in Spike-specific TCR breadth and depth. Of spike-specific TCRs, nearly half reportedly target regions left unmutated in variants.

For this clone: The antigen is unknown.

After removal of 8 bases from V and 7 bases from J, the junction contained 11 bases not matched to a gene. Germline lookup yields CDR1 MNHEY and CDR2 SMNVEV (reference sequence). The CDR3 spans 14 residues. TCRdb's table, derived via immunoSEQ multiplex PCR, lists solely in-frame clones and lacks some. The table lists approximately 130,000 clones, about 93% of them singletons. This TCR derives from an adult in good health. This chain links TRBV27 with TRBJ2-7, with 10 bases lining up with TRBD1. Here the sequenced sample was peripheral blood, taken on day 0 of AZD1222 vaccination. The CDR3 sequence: CASLGQGFLGEQYF. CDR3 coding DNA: TGTGCCAGCCTGGGACAGGGGTTTTTAGGGGAGCAGTACTTC.